In its sample, the clone carrying this T cell receptor (beta chain) was seen a few times. Its antigen is not known. Time point: healthy volunteer bleed at 2 weeks. Unseparated into fractions, whole blood served as the source from which total RNA was extracted. The entry originates in a study of human T cells and chemical hapten exposure. Overall study context: Small differences in pooled library volume mainly drove the variation in TCR yields per sample. Findings and caveats of the study: The number of TCRs above 1 in 1000 frequency did not change after DPC sensitization.

The library attached unique molecular identifiers to individual cDNA molecules. One entry per CDR3 protein results from TCRdb running MiXCR on the RACE reads. Seen here are approximately 33,000 distinct CDR3 sequences, 6.5% to 9% observed once, and the top ten hold under 10%. V was pared by 4 bases and J by 7 bases, with 16 bases of the junction left unmatched. The V gene's germline CDR1 is MDHEN and CDR2 SYDVKM. The CDR3 runs 16 residues. Sequencing was carried out using whole blood. The TCR originated in a human donor in good health. Some clones in this sample may be carry-over from other donors' samples. The gene calls are TRBV28 and TRBJ2-7; the match to TRBD2 covers 7 bases. CDR3 sequence reads: CASSSPPQGGRGEQYF. Written as DNA, the CDR3 is TGTGCCAGCAGTTCCCCCCCGCAGGGAGGGAGGGGTGAGCAGTACTTC.